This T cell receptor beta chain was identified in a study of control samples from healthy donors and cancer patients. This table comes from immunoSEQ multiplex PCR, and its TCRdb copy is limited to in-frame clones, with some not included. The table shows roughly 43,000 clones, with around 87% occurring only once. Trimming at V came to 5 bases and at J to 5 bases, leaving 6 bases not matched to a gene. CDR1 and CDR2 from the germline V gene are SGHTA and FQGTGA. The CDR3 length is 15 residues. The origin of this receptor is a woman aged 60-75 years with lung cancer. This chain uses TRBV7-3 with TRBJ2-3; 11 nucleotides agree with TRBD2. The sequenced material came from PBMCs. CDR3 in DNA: TGTGCCAGCAGCATTATAGCGGGAGGGATAGATACGCAGTATTTT. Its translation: CASSIIAGGIDTQYF.